The sequence of this T cell receptor beta chain was determined in a study of blood T cells in healthy people across ages. Study-level findings and limits: Getting older went along with TCR beta diversity per million T cells dropping roughly linearly.

Each sample yielded at least 6 million isolated PBMCs. To note about this clonotype: What it recognizes is unknown.

Germline CDR1 reads SGHKS; CDR2 reads YYEKEE (reference sequence). V lost 4 bases and J 9 bases, leaving 14 bases between the germline ends. This CDR3 spans 12 amino acids. Combining a sample-barcoded 5' primer with a J-beta primer mix, a second PCR ran for roughly 7 to 11 cycles. In TCRdb, the 5' RACE reads were re-called with MiXCR into one record per CDR3 protein. The sample contains some 1.6 million distinct CDR3 sequences, approximately 32% of which appear only once. Input material: blood. This TCR derives from a woman aged 25-40 years in good health. The genes are TRBV5-5 and TRBJ2-7; no definite D call. Here the CDR3 reads CASSDSVGLQYF. The CDR3 DNA follows: TGTGCCAGCAGCGACTCGGTAGGGCTGCAGTACTTC.